Listed below are T cell receptor beta chains from one sample, sequenced in a study of T cell responses to AZD1222 COVID-19 vaccine. Produced via immunoSEQ multiplex PCR; TCRdb's table is partial and in-frame only. The data contain approximately 150,000 clones, about nine tenths of them seen just once; the ten biggest clones take up about 3.8%. This material consisted of peripheral blood, taken 28 days after the second AZD1222 dose. Receptors originate from an adult who received the AZD1222 COVID-19 vaccine. The CDR3 runs from the conserved cysteine through the conserved F or W. The order of the fields is V gene, J gene, D gene, clone size, CDR3 DNA, CDR3 protein. D genes are given only for firm matches. Clone size appears in some rows only: once, few, many, or a class for an expanded clone.

>TRBV24-1|TRBJ2-2|TRBD1|-
TGTGCCACCAGTACAACAGGGACAGGGACAGGAATAGGGCCCTCCGGGGAGCTGTTTTTT
CATSTTGTGTGIGPSGELFF
>TRBV7-9|TRBJ2-7|TRBD2|-
TGTGCCAGCAGCAATCGGGCTAGCGGGAAAATCGTACCCTACGAGCAGTACTTC
CASSNRASGKIVPYEQYF
>TRBV5-1|TRBJ1-4|TRBD1|-
TGCGCCAGCAGTCGACTTGGGGACAGGGATGAAAAACTGTTTTTT
CASSRLGDRDEKLFF
>TRBV4-1|TRBJ1-4|-|few
TGCGCCAGCAGCCACCCAAAAGTTCCGGACAGCGATAATGAAAAACTGTTTTTT
CASSHPKVPDSDNEKLFF
>TRBV12-3/TRBV12-4|TRBJ1-5|-|-
TGTGCCAGCGGGCAGTCGGGCTGGGAGCCCCAGCATTTT
CASGQSGWEPQHF
>TRBV2|TRBJ2-7|-|-
TGTGCCAGCAGTTCCCGTTCTAACTCTGAGCAGTACTTC
CASSSRSNSEQYF
>TRBV7-9|TRBJ1-2|-|-
TGTGCCAGCAGCTCTGGTGGGCAGGCAAACTATGGCTACACCTTC
CASSSGGQANYGYTF
>TRBV18|TRBJ1-5|-|-
TGTGCCAGCTCAGCAGACAGAACATTTAGCAATCAGCCCCAGCATTTT
CASSADRTFSNQPQHF
>TRBV6-2/TRBV6-3|TRBJ2-7|-|-
TGTGCCAGCAGTTATGTCCGGGACATTGACGAGCAGTACTTC
CASSYVRDIDEQYF
>TRBV2|TRBJ2-1|TRBD2|-
TGTGCCAGCAGTCGACTTAGCGGGAGCTCCTACAATGAGCAGTTCTTC
CASSRLSGSSYNEQFF
>TRBV20-1|TRBJ1-2|-|-
TGCAGTGCTAGACAGGTCTATGGCTACACCTTC
CSARQVYGYTF
>TRBV3-1/TRBV3-2|TRBJ2-5|-|-
TGTGCCAGCAGCCAGACCGACAGTCCCCAAGAGACCCAGTACTTC
CASSQTDSPQETQYF
>TRBV27|TRBJ1-2|-|-
TGTGCCAGCAGCAAAGGGGCCCCAAACTATGGCTACACCTTC
CASSKGAPNYGYTF
>TRBV6-2/TRBV6-3|TRBJ1-4|-|once
TGTGCCAGCAGTTACAGAAGGGGGAGCGAAAAACTGTTTTTT
CASSYRRGSEKLFF
>TRBV27|TRBJ2-3|-|-
TGTGCCAGCAGTTTATCGGATTGGTACAGTAATGGAGATACGCAGTATTTT
CASSLSDWYSNGDTQYF
>TRBV6-5|TRBJ2-1|-|-
TGTGCCAGCAGTTACTCGAGGGCAGGGCTATACAATGAGCAGTTCTTC
CASSYSRAGLYNEQFF
>TRBV27|TRBJ2-3|-|-
TGTGCCAGCAGCTACAGGGCTAGCACAGATACGCAGTATTTT
CASSYRASTDTQYF
>TRBV29-1|TRBJ1-2|-|-
TGCAGCGTTGAAGTAGCAGGCCGCGCTGGGGGCTACACCTTC
CSVEVAGRAGGYTF
>TRBV30|TRBJ2-2|TRBD2|-
TGTGCCTGGAGACGGACTAGTCTGACCGGGGAGCTGTTTTTT
CAWRRTSLTGELFF
>TRBV7-2|TRBJ2-1|TRBD2|-
TGTGCCAGCAGCTTACTTTTTAGCGGGAGCTACAATGAGCAGTTCTTC
CASSLLFSGSYNEQFF